This TCR beta chain was obtained from a study of blood T cell repertoires in COVID-19. Turning to the study itself: Samples representing acute and convalescent COVID-19 were sourced from the United States, Italy and Spain. In each case, the material was cDNA or gDNA derived from T cells, B-cell-depleted T cells, or PBMCs.

Trimming removed 0 bases at V and 4 bases at J, with 16 bases between. Germline lookup yields CDR1 SGHRS and CDR2 YFSETQ. The length of the CDR3 is 16 residues. Study processing details: Nucleated cell number was recorded as an estimate derived from reference gene primer amplification. Profiling relied on immunoSEQ multiplex PCR, and the TCRdb table lists in-frame clones only, not all of them. Clone size and the V and J calls come from that table; the DNA yielded D and trimming. This sample has roughly 120,000 clones, with 85% found just once. Seattle cases were enrolled at active infection and followed longitudinally.

The V and J genes are TRBV5-1 and TRBJ2-5, with D perhaps matching TRBD2 (5 bases). This receptor was identified in a woman older than 75 with COVID-19, enrolled during active disease. The sequenced sample was peripheral blood. CDR3 DNA sequence: TGCGCCAGCAGCTTGGGAGGTGGGAGACCCCCAGAGACCCAGTACTTC. As protein: CASSLGGGRPPETQYF.